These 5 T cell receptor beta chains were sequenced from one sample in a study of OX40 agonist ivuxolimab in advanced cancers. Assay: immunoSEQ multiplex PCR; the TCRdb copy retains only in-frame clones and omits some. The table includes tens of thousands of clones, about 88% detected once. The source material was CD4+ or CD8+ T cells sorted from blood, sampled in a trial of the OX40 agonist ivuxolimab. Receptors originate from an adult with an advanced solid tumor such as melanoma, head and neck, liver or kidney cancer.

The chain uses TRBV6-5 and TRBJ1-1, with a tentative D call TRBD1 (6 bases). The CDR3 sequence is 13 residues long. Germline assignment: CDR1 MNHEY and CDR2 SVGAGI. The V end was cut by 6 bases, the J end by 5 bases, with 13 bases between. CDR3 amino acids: CASRRQVGTEAFF. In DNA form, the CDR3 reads TGTGCCAGCAGAAGACAGGTTGGGACTGAAGCTTTCTTT.

CDR3 in amino acids: CAFSTTGQRSYEQYF. CDR3 bases: TGTGCCTTCTCCACAACGGGACAGCGATCCTACGAGCAGTACTTC. This sequence joins TRBV30 and TRBJ2-7, with 7 nucleotides matching TRBD1. The CDR3 spans 15 residues. The junction had 13 bases not matched to a gene; V was cut back by 7 bases and J by 1 base. Germline CDR1 GTSNPN, CDR2 SVGIG (reference sequence). Full variable domain (outside the CDR3, taken from reference TRBV30 and TRBJ2-7): SQTIHQWPATLVQPVGSPLSLECTVEGTSNPNLYWYRQAAGRGLQLLFYSVGIGQISSEVPQNLSASRPQDRQFILSSKKLLLSDSGFYLCAFSTTGQRSYEQYFGPGTRLTVT.

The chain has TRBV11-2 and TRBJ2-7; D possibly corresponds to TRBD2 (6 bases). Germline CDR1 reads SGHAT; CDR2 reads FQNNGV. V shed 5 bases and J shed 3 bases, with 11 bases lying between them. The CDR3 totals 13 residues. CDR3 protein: CASSLGGLYEQYF. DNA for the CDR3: TGTGCCAGCAGCCTCGGAGGGCTCTACGAGCAGTACTTC. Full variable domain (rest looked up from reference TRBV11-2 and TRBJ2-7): EAGVAQSPRYKIIEKRQSVAFWCNPISGHATLYWYQQILGQGPKLLIQFQNNGVVDDSQLPKDRFSAERLKGVDSTLKIQPAKLEDSAVYLCASSLGGLYEQYFGPGTRLTVT.

This CDR3 is CASSAGVGANVLTF. CDR3 nucleotide sequence: TGTGCCAGCAGTGCAGGGGTTGGGGCCAACGTCCTGACTTTC. The V and J genes are TRBV2 and TRBJ2-6, with a tentative D call TRBD1 (6 bases). The CDR3 spans 14 residues. Deletions cut 4 bases from V and 3 bases from J, with 7 bases between. Germline loops: CDR1 SNHLY, CDR2 FYNNEI.

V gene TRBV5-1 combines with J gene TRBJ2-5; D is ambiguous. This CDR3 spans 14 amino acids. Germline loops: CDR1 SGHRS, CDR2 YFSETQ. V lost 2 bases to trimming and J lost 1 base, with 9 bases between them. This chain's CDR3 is CASSLENFQETQYF. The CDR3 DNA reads TGCGCCAGCAGCTTAGAGAACTTCCAAGAGACCCAGTACTTC.